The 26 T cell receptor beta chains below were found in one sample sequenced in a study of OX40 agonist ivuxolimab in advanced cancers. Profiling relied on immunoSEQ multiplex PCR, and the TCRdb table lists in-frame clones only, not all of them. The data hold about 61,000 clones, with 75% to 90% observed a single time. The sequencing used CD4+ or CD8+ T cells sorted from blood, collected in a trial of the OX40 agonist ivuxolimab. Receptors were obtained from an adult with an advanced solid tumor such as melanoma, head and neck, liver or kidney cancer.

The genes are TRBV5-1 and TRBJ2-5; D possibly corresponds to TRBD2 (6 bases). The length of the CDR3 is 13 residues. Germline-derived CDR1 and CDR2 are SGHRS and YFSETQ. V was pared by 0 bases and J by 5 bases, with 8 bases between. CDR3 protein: CASSLGAGETQYF. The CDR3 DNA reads TGCGCCAGCAGCTTGGGGGCGGGGGAGACCCAGTACTTC.

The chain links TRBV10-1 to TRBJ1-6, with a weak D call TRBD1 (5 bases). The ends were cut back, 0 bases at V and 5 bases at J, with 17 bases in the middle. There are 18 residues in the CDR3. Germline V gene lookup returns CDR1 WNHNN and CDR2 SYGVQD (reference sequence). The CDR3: CASSESAGWGGNNSPLHF. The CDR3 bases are TGCGCCAGCAGTGAGTCTGCGGGGTGGGGGGGGAATAATTCACCCCTCCACTTT.

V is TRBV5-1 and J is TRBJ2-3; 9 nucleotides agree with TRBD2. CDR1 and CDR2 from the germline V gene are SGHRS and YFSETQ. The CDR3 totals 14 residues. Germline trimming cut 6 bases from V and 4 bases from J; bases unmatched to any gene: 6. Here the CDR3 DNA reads TGCGCCAGCACCGGACTAGCGTCCCCAGATACGCAGTATTTT. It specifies CASTGLASPDTQYF.

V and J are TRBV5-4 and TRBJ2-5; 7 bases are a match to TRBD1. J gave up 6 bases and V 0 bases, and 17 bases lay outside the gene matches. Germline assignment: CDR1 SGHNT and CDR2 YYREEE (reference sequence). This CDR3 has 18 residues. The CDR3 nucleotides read TGTGCCAGCAGCTTGGGAGTGCTATTGACAGGGAGCGTAAAGACCCAGTACTTC. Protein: CASSLGVLLTGSVKTQYF.

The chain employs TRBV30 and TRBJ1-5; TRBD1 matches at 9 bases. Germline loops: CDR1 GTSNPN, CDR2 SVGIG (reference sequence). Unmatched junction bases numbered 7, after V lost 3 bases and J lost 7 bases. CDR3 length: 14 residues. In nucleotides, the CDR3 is TGTGCCTGGAGGGGACAGGGTACAATGCAGCCCCAGCATTTT. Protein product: CAWRGQGTMQPQHF.

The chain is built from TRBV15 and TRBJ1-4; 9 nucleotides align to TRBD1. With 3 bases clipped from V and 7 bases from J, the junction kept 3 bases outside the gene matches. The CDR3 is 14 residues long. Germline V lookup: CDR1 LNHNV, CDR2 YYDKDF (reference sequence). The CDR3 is CATSRGTGSEKLFF. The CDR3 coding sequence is TGTGCCACCAGCAGGGGGACAGGGAGTGAAAAACTGTTTTTT.

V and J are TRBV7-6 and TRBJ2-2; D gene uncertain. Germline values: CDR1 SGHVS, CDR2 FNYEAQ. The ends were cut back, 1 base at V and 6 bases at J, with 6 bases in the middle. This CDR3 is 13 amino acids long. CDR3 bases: TGTGCCAGCAGCTTAGGGGGTTCCGGGGAGCTGTTTTTT. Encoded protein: CASSLGGSGELFF.

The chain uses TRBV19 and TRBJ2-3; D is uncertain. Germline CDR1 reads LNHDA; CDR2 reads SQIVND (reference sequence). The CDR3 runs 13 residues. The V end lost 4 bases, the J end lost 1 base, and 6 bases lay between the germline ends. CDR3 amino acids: CASSNGRTDTQYF. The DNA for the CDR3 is TGTGCCAGTAGTAATGGACGCACAGATACGCAGTATTTT.

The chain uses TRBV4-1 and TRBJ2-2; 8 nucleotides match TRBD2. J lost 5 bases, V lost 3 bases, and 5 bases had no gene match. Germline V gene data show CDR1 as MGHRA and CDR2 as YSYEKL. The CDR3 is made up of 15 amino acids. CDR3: CASSHIGRGTGELFF. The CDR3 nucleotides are TGCGCCAGCAGCCACATCGGGAGGGGTACCGGGGAGCTGTTTTTT.

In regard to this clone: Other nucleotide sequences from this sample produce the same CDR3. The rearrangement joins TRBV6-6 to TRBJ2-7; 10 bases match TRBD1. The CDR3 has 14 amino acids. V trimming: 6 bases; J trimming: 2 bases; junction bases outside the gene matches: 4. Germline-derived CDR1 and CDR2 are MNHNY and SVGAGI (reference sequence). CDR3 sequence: CASSMTGGPYEQYF. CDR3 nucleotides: TGTGCCAGCAGCATGACAGGGGGCCCCTACGAGCAGTACTTC.

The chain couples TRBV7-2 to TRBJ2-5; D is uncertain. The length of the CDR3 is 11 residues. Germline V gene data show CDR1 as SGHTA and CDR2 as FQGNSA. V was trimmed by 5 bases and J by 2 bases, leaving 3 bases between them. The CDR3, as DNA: TGTGCCAGCAGCCCTCAAGAGACCCAGTACTTC. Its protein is CASSPQETQYF.

This CDR3 reads CASSVAPTGANVLTF. DNA of the CDR3: TGTGCCAGCAGCGTAGCACCAACTGGGGCCAACGTCCTGACTTTC. The rearrangement links TRBV9 to TRBJ2-6; D remains ambiguous. Between the trimmed V and J ends, which lost 0 bases and 2 bases, there was a span of 6 bases. Germline values: CDR1 SGDLS, CDR2 YYNGEE. There are 15 residues in the CDR3. The entire variable domain, with the rest obtained from reference TRBV9 and TRBJ2-6, is as follows: DSGVTQTPKHLITATGQRVTLRCSPRSGDLSVYWYQQSLDQGLQFLIQYYNGEERAKGNILERFSAQQFPDLHSELNLSSLELGDSALYFCASSVAPTGANVLTFGAGSRLTVL.

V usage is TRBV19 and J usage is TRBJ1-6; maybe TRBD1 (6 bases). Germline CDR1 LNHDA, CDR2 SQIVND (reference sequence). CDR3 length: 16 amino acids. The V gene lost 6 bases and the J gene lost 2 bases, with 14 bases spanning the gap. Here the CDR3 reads CASSEAGTPYNSPLHF. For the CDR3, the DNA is TGTGCCAGTAGCGAGGCCGGGACACCCTATAATTCACCCCTCCACTTT.

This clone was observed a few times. The CDR3 bases are TGTGCCAGCAGGGAGTCAGGGTCCTACAATGAGCAGTTCTTC. Amino acids: CASRESGSYNEQFF. This sequence joins TRBV14 and TRBJ2-1, with D perhaps TRBD1 (5 bases). V gave up 6 bases and J gave up 1 base, with 10 bases separating them. CDR3 length: 14 residues. CDR1 is SGHDN, CDR2 FVKESK, per germline.

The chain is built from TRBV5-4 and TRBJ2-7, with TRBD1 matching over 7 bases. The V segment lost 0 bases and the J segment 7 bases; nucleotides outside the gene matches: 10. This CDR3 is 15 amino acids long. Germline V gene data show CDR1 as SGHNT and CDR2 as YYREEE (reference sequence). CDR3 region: CASSLEGARAWEQYF. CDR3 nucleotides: TGTGCCAGCAGCTTGGAGGGGGCCCGGGCCTGGGAGCAGTACTTC.

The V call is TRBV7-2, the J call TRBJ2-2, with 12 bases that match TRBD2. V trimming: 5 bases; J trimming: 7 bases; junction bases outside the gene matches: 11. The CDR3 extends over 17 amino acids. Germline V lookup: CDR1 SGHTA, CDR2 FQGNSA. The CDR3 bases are TGTGCCAGCAGCCACGCTAGCGGGGGGGTATATGGCGGGGAGCTGTTTTTT. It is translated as CASSHASGGVYGGELFF.

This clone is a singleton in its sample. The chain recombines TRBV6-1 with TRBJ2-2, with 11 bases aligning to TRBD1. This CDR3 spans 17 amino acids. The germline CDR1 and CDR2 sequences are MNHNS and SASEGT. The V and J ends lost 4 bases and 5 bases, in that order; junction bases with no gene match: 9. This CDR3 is CASSVDRGLGGTGELFF. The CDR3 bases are TGTGCCAGCAGTGTGGACAGGGGGCTAGGGGGAACCGGGGAGCTGTTTTTT.

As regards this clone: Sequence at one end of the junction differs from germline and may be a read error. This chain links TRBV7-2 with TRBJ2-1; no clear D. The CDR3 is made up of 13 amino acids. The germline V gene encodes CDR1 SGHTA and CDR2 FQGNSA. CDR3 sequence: CASSLQQRDPQLF. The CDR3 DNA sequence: TGTGCCAGCAGCTTACAACAGCGAGATCCCCAGCTCTTC.

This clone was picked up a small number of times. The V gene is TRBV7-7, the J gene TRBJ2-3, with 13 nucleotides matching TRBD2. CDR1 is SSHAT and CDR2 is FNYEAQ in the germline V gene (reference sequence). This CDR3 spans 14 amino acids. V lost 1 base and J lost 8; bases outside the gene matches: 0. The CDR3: CASSLGLAGGTQYF. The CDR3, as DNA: TGTGCCAGCAGCTTAGGACTAGCGGGAGGTACGCAGTATTTT. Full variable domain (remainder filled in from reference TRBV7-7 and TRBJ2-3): GAGVSQSPRYKVTKRGQDVTLRCDPISSHATLYWYQQALGQGPEFLTYFNYEAQPDKSGLPSDRFSAERPEGSISTLTIQRTEQRDSAMYRCASSLGLAGGTQYFGPGTRLTVL.

This CDR3 reads CASNQGSNTGELFF. The CDR3 DNA reads as TGCGCCAGCAATCAGGGATCTAACACCGGGGAGCTGTTTTTT. The J gene is TRBJ2-2, the V gene TRBV5-1; maybe TRBD1 (5 bases). The germline gives CDR1 SGHRS, CDR2 YFSETQ. V was pared by 6 bases and J by 2 bases, with 11 bases between. CDR3 length: 14 amino acids.

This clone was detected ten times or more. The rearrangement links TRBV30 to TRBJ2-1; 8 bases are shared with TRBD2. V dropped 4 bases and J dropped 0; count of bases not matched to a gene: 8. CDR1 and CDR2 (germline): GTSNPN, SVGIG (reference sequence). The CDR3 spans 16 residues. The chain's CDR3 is CAWTFGLAGSYNEQFF. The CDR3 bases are TGTGCCTGGACCTTCGGCCTAGCGGGCTCCTACAATGAGCAGTTCTTC.

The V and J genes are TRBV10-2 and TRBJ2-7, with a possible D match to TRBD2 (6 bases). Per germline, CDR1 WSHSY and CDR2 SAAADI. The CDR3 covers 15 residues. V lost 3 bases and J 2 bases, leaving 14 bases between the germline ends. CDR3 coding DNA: TGCGCCAGCAGTGATGGAGTAGCGGCGGCCTACGAGCAGTACTTC. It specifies CASSDGVAAAYEQYF.

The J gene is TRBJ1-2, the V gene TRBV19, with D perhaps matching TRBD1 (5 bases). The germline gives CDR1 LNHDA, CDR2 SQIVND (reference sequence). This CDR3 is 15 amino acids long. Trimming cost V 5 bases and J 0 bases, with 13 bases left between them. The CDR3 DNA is TGTGCCAGTAGTGGGGCGGTCGTAGCTAACTATGGCTACACCTTC. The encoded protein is CASSGAVVANYGYTF.

CDR3 DNA sequence: TGTGCCAGCAGTAGAGCGGGAGAGGGGACAGATACGCAGTATTTT. Residues: CASSRAGEGTDTQYF. This chain joins TRBV6-6 and TRBJ2-3; 8 bases map to TRBD2. The germline V gene has CDR1 MNHNY and CDR2 SVGAGI (reference sequence). The CDR3 is made up of 15 amino acids. Trimming at V came to 5 bases and at J to 3 bases, leaving 7 bases not matched to a gene.

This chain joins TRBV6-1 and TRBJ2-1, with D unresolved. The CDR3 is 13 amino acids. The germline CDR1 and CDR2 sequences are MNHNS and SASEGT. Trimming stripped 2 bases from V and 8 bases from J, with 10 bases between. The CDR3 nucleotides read TGTGCCAGCAGTGAATCTGCTCGCCATGAGCAGTTCTTC. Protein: CASSESARHEQFF.

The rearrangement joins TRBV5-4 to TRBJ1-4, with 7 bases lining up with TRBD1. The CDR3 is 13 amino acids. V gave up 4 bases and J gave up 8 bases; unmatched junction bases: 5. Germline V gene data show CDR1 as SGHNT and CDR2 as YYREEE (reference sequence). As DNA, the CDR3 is TGTGCCAGCAGCACCGACAGGGAGGAAAAACTGTTTTTT. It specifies CASSTDREEKLFF.